Described below is a single T cell receptor beta chain sequence and its context. The antigen remains unidentified. V lost 7 bases to trimming and J lost 6 bases; unmatched junction nucleotides: 8. CDR3 length equals 13 residues. The germline V gene encodes CDR1 MNHEY and CDR2 SVGAGI. Data came from immunoSEQ multiplex PCR; TCRdb stores just in-frame clones and leaves some out. The table shows approximately 68,000 clones, with around 86% occurring only once. This sample was included in a study of OX40 agonist ivuxolimab in advanced cancers. Across the whole study: The group had a mean age of roughly 56 years, ranged from about 20 to 85, and was 82.7% male.

Regarding the study as a whole: In the 0.1 to 3.0 mg/kg range, CD4+ and CD8+ blood T cells had expanded clonally by week 6.

The clonotype was recovered from an adult with an advanced solid tumor such as melanoma, head and neck, liver or kidney cancer. V and J are TRBV6-5 and TRBJ1-1; 7 bases agree with TRBD1. This material consisted of CD4+ or CD8+ T cells sorted from blood, taken in a trial of the OX40 agonist ivuxolimab. The CDR3 DNA is TGTGCCAGCATGGACAGGTCCCACGCTGAAGCTTTCTTT. Its translation is CASMDRSHAEAFF.